This TCR beta chain was captured in a study of control samples from healthy donors and cancer patients. Measured with immunoSEQ multiplex PCR; TCRdb has only the in-frame clones, and not every one. The table has under 95,000 clones, about nine tenths seen once. The sequence derives from a woman in her 30s in good health. The sequenced sample consisted of blood.

CDR3 nucleotides: TGTGCCAGCAGCTACCGTAGACAGGGGGCGGGAGAGCAGTACTTC. Amino acid sequence: CASSYRRQGAGEQYF. The chain uses TRBV3-1 (or the pseudogene TRBV3-2) and TRBJ2-7; 10 bases are shared with TRBD1. The CDR3 totals 15 residues. Germline loops: CDR1 LGHDT, CDR2 YNNKEL (reference sequence). Trimming cost V 5 bases and J 7 bases; bases outside gene matches: 11.